The sequence of this T cell receptor (beta chain) was determined in a study of blood T cell repertoires in COVID-19. Study context: The United States, Italy and Spain were the sources of the acute and convalescent COVID-19 samples. Sources were T cells, B-cell-depleted T cells, or PBMCs; the material itself was cDNA or gDNA.

The authors' processing: How many nucleated cells were present was estimated from reference gene primer amplification. Here immunoSEQ multiplex PCR was the method, and the copy in TCRdb shows in-frame clones only, minus some. The DNA was the basis for D and trimming; V, J and clone size are from that table. The table records about 280,000 clones, 85% to 90% of them present only once. There are 17 residues in the CDR3. Germline trimming cut 5 bases from V and 0 bases from J; bases unmatched to any gene: 13. Germline CDR1 is SGHTA and CDR2 is FQGTGA. Recruits, aged about 18 to 89 years, lived in 20 to 30 US areas.

This TCR was sampled from a woman aged 55-70 years who had recovered from COVID-19. The sample comprised PBMCs or T cells enriched from blood (not recorded which). The rearrangement joins TRBV7-3 to TRBJ2-7, with TRBD1 matching 7 bases. Here the CDR3 DNA reads TGTGCCAGCAGCATACAGGGGCCACCTAAAAGCTCCTACGAGCAGTACTTC. Its protein product is CASSIQGPPKSSYEQYF.